The clone carrying this T cell receptor beta chain has a handful of counts. Preparation methods for the bulk TCR libraries were those previously described, with listed TCR primers. MiXCR, applied by TCRdb to the PCR reads, yields one record per CDR3 protein. The sample lists approximately 630,000 distinct CDR3 sequences, 25% seen once, with approximately 0.75% in the top ten. This sample was taken from a study of molecular identifiers for immune sequencing clone quantification. Germline CDR1 and CDR2: LNHDA and SQIVND (reference sequence). CDR3 size: 16 residues. V gave up 4 bases and J gave up 1 base; unmatched junction bases: 9.

Sample: naive CD8+ T cells from blood, with Jurkat cell RNA spiked in. As for subset: FACS-sorted CD8+CD4-CCR7+CD45RA+ naive T cells. This clonotype was obtained from a human donor in good health. Some libraries in this study had Jurkat cell RNA spiked in. The gene calls are TRBV19 and TRBJ2-5; 7 bases agree with TRBD1. In DNA, the CDR3 is TGTGCCAGTAGTACATTCCGGGACAGAGTCCAAGAGACCCAGTACTTC. It is translated as CASSTFRDRVQETQYF. Full variable domain (rest looked up from reference TRBV19 and TRBJ2-5): DGGITQSPKYLFRKEGQNVTLSCEQNLNHDAMYWYRQDPGQGLRLIYYSQIVNDFQKGDIAEGYSVSREKKESFPLTVTSAQKNPTAFYLCASSTFRDRVQETQYFGPGTRLLVL.